This paragraph covers one T cell receptor (beta chain) sequence. Its antigen is unknown. The sample holds no much larger clone one base away, and base qualities are not on file. This specimen comes from a study of TIL therapy for anti-PD-1-resistant metastatic lung cancer (dated by TCRdb to the early 2020s). About the full investigation: Tumors were collected before any PD-1/PD-L1 blockade, after which patients were given nivolumab, and patients who progressed were given lymphodepletion, an infusion of expanded TIL and IL-2. A median age of 54 years (range about 38-80) and a median tumor PD-L1 proportion score of 6% were recorded among enrolled patients. Most of the cohort had lung adenocarcinoma, including a handful of EGFR-mutant tumors and two ALK-rearranged tumors, and half of the patients were either current or former smokers. Across the cohort, whole-exome sequencing showed a median non-synonymous tumor mutation burden of about 1.5 mutations per megabase. Clonotypes were tracked across tumor, expanded TIL product and serial blood samples by T cell receptor beta sequencing of tumor and peripheral blood.

According to the study, the label for this sample's time point signals: pre-treatment sample, taken before nivolumab and TIL therapy. Adults with stage 4 NSCLC were enrolled in a dual-center phase I trial from late 2017 to January 2020. The samples were obtained from a phase I trial that was single-arm and open-label and tested tumor-infiltrating lymphocyte therapy combined with nivolumab in advanced non-small cell lung cancer. Mononuclear cells from blood collected in EDTA tubes were isolated on a Ficoll gradient and snap-frozen as pellets, and DNA was then extracted using a Qiagen mini-prep kit. The immunoSEQ v3 hsTCRB kit was used to amplify TCR beta CDR3 regions from genomic DNA through bias-controlled multiplex PCR. An Illumina NextSeq 500 was used to sequence the TCR libraries, reaching roughly 2.2 million read pairs at survey level or 5-6 million at deep level. As for how the authors treated the data: V, D and J genes were assigned, non-productive sequences were removed, and clonality was reported by immunoSEQ Analyzer software. Repertoires were compared using productive Simpson clonality and Morisita overlap index of productive TRB rearrangements between infused TIL and blood. Absolute clonotype counts in blood were estimated as lymphocyte count times CD3+ fraction times the clone's productive frequency. Not all clones reach the TCRdb copy of this immuneACCESS table, which keeps in-frame sequences only. Checked studies attribute under half of the gap to unresolved V genes and leave the rest unexplained. D and trimming come from the DNA, and the V and J calls and clone size come from that table. Present in this sample are approximately 57,000 clones, roughly 77% of which were seen just once. The ten largest account for roughly 3% of the sample.

The germline V gene (reference sequence) provides CDR1 GTSNPN and CDR2 SVGIG. Trimming takes 5 bases off V and 4 bases off J; junction bases not matched to a gene: 12. The CDR3 holds 16 amino acids from the cysteine to the phenylalanine. Left in the record is the CDR3 DNA by itself, 48 bases read in frame from the first base. The research as a whole found: Because the cohort was highly selected, with more treatment-naive, never-smoker and oncogene-addicted patients than is typical, generalizability is limited. The study protocol defined all tumor marker inferences as exploratory. Clonotypes from the infused TIL partially replaced the baseline peripheral repertoire and then declined over months, and persistence showed no apparent association with response.

The receptor was derived from a person aged 25-85 years with non-small cell lung cancer. The specimen was blood, collected at baseline. The sequence links TRBV30 to TRBJ1-3, with 9 bases aligning to TRBD1. The CDR3 region has the sequence CAWGPRGQGVGNTIYF. The bases read TGTGCCTGGGGACCTAGGGGACAGGGTGTGGGAAACACCATATATTTT.